This TCR beta chain was obtained from a study of blood T cell repertoires in COVID-19. Looking at the study overall: The United States, Italy and Spain provided the acute and convalescent COVID-19 samples.

In the authors' workflow: Reference gene primer amplification gave nucleated cell count estimates. Using immunoSEQ multiplex PCR, the repertoire was profiled, and TCRdb retains in-frame clones only, with some absent. V and J calls and clone size are as listed in that table; D and trimming were resolved from the DNA. This repertoire shows about 240,000 clones, around 89% found once; its top ten account for approximately 4.2%. Only one count was recorded for this clone. Recruits, aged about 18 to 100 years, lived in 24 US areas. What the recovered Cohort 3 donors had was two negative PCRs, clearance, or symptom resolution. CDR3 size: 15 residues. Germline CDR1 SGHNT, CDR2 YYREEE (reference sequence). The V and J ends lost 4 bases and 5 bases, in that order; junction bases with no gene match: 5.

This TCR was recovered from a young woman who had recovered from COVID-19. The material sequenced was PBMCs or T cells enriched from blood (not recorded which). The chain has TRBV5-4 and TRBJ2-1, with 11 bases identical to TRBD2. The chain's CDR3 is CASSPGLAENNEQFF. In DNA, the CDR3 is TGTGCCAGCAGCCCGGGACTAGCGGAAAACAATGAGCAGTTCTTC.